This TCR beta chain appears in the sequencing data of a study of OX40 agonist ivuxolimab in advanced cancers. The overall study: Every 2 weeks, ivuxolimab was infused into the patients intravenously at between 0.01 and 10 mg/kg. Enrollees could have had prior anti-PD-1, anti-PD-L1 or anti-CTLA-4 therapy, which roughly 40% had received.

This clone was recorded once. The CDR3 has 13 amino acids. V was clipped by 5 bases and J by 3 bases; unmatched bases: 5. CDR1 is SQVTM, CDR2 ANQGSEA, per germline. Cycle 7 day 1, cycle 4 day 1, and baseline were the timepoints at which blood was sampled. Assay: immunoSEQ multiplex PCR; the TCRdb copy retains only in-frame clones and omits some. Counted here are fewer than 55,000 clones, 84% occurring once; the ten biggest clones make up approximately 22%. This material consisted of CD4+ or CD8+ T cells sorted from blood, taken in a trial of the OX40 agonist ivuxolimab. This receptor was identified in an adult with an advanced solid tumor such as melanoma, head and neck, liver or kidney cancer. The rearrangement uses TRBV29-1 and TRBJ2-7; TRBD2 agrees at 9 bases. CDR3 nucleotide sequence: TGCAGCGTTAGACTAGCGGAGTTCTACGAGCAGTACTTC. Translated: CSVRLAEFYEQYF.